This TCR beta chain appears in the sequencing data of a study of blood T cell repertoires in COVID-19. Across the study: Whether acute or convalescent, the COVID-19 samples came from the United States, Italy and Spain. The analysed material was cDNA or gDNA that came from T cells, B-cell-depleted T cells, or PBMCs.

Per the original data handling: Amplifying reference gene primers gave estimates of nucleated cell counts. Method: immunoSEQ multiplex PCR; TCRdb's copy keeps in-frame clones and lacks some. Clone size and the V and J calls come from that table; the DNA yielded D and trimming. This table holds around 68,000 clones, approximately 88% found once. The germline CDR1 and CDR2 sequences are KGHDR and SFDVKD. V lost 5 bases, J lost 1 base, and 4 bases stayed unmatched. The CDR3 spans 15 residues. This clonotype was sampled from a woman aged 50 to 65 with acute or convalescent COVID-19. This rearrangement joins TRBV24-1 to TRBJ2-1, with 7 bases that match TRBD1. The sample comprised peripheral blood. CDR3 nucleotide sequence: TGTGCCACCAGTGCCGGGGACAGATCCTACAATGAGCAGTTCTTC. This translates into CATSAGDRSYNEQFF.